Presented here are 20 T cell receptor beta chains from one specimen sequenced in a study of cytomegalovirus exposure and HLA in healthy donors. The PCR employed 60 Vbeta primers together with 13 Jbeta primers. Only in-frame clones appear in the TCRdb table, and some are missing; sequencing was by immunoSEQ multiplex PCR. Of roughly 150,000 clones listed, roughly 68% are singletons. Sequenced sample: PBMCs. Receptors originate from a man in his sixties in good health and CMV-seronegative.

The gene calls are TRBV6-1 and TRBJ1-1; TRBD1 agrees at 8 bases. The V segment lost 8 bases and the J segment 5 bases; nucleotides outside the gene matches: 7. The CDR3 consists of 13 residues. Germline CDR1 reads MNHNS; CDR2 reads SASEGT. The CDR3 DNA is TGTGCCAGCGGTGGCAGGGGGCGTACTGAAGCTTTCTTT. Its translation: CASGGRGRTEAFF.

This clone has more than one count but fewer than ten. The J gene is TRBJ2-1, the V gene TRBV5-1, with 14 positions matching TRBD2. J was trimmed by 6 bases and V by 3 bases; bases with no gene match: 2. The CDR3 contains 15 residues. Germline V CDR1 and CDR2: SGHRS, YFSETQ. The CDR3 DNA reads as TGCGCCAGCAGCTCCGGGACTAGCGGGAGCAATGAGCAGTTCTTC. Its translation: CASSSGTSGSNEQFF.

V and J are TRBV5-1 and TRBJ2-7; 9 positions agree with TRBD2. The V gene end was trimmed by 4 bases and the J gene end by 1 base; junction bases not matched to a gene: 9. Germline CDR1 reads SGHRS; CDR2 reads YFSETQ. The CDR3 loop spans 16 amino acids. The DNA for the CDR3 is TGCGCCAGCAGCCCGGGGACGGCGGGAGGGTCCTACGAGCAGTACTTC. This codes for CASSPGTAGGSYEQYF.

The genes are TRBV30 and TRBJ1-4; 11 bases align to TRBD1. CDR3 length: 18 amino acids. V shed 7 bases, J shed 3 bases, and the junction held 16 bases outside the gene matches. Germline values: CDR1 GTSNPN, CDR2 SVGIG (reference sequence). CDR3 region: CASLVGQGAQVPNEKLFF. CDR3 sequence (DNA): TGTGCCTCCCTTGTAGGACAGGGGGCGCAGGTACCTAATGAAAAACTGTTTTTT.

The chain is built from TRBV6-5 and TRBJ2-1; 9 nucleotides align to TRBD2. V shed 6 bases, J shed 4 bases, and the junction held 7 bases outside the gene matches. Germline V gives CDR1 MNHEY, CDR2 SVGAGI. The CDR3 contains 15 residues. Here the CDR3 reads CASSLTSGPYNEQFF. In DNA form, the CDR3 reads TGTGCCAGCAGCCTAACTAGCGGGCCTTACAATGAGCAGTTCTTC.

The gene calls are TRBV4-2 and TRBJ2-4; D uncertain. V was pared by 0 bases and J by 5 bases, with 11 bases between. This CDR3 spans 15 amino acids. CDR1 and CDR2 (germline): LGHNA, YNFKEQ. The CDR3 reads CASSQDQAVENIQYF. CDR3 bases: TGTGCCAGCAGCCAAGACCAGGCAGTCGAAAACATTCAGTACTTC.

This clone occurred a few times. The genes are TRBV7-9 and TRBJ1-1, with 8 bases aligning to TRBD1. From germline, CDR1 is SEHNR and CDR2 FQNEAQ (reference sequence). J gave up 0 bases and V 3 bases, and 3 bases lay outside the gene matches. This CDR3 is built from 15 residues. This chain's CDR3 is CASSFGQGMNTEAFF. The CDR3 DNA sequence: TGTGCCAGCAGCTTCGGACAGGGAATGAACACTGAAGCTTTCTTT. The whole variable domain, filled in from reference TRBV7-9 and TRBJ1-1, reads DTGVSQNPRHKITKRGQNVTFRCDPISEHNRLYWYRQTLGQGPEFLTYFQNEAQLEKSRLLSDRFSAERPKGSFSTLEIQRTEQGDSAMYLCASSFGQGMNTEAFFGQGTRLTVV.

V is TRBV6-5 and J is TRBJ1-5, with TRBD1 as a possible D gene (5 bases). With 2 bases removed from V and 3 bases from J, the gap between germline ends came to 11 bases. The CDR3 is made up of 15 amino acids. Germline V gene data show CDR1 as MNHEY and CDR2 as SVGAGI. CDR3 residues: CASSYGGGTNQPQHF. The CDR3 nucleotides are TGTGCCAGCAGTTACGGGGGGGGAACCAATCAGCCCCAGCATTTT.

This sequence joins TRBV11-2 and TRBJ1-5, with D possibly being TRBD1 (5 bases). The CDR3 runs 15 residues. Germline-derived CDR1 and CDR2 are SGHAT and FQNNGV. V dropped 2 bases and J dropped 0 bases, with 8 bases sitting between them. Here the CDR3 reads CASSLSRASNQPQHF. The CDR3 bases are TGTGCCAGCAGCTTAAGCAGGGCTAGCAATCAGCCCCAGCATTTT.

The chain uses TRBV23-1 and TRBJ1-1; 7 bases fit TRBD1. TRBV23-1 belongs to the ORF category, with a function that is uncertain. There are 16 residues in the CDR3. V shed 0 bases, J shed 3 bases, and the junction held 7 bases outside the gene matches. This CDR3 reads CASSQSVGRGDTEAFF. The CDR3 coding sequence is TGCGCCAGCAGTCAATCTGTAGGCAGGGGGGACACTGAAGCTTTCTTT.

The rearrangement links TRBV6-1 to TRBJ2-7; tentatively, D is TRBD2 (6 bases). Trimming took off 6 bases at V and 3 bases at J, with 15 bases between the two ends. The CDR3 extends over 14 amino acids. Germline CDR1 and CDR2: MNHNS and SASEGT. Written as DNA, the CDR3 is TGTGCCAGCAGAAGTAGCGGAACCGGCTACGAGCAGTACTTC. Translated, it gives CASRSSGTGYEQYF.

This clone was picked up one time. CDR3 residues: CASSPPGQGYWQYF. The CDR3 coding sequence is TGTGCCAGCAGCCCCCCGGGACAGGGGTACTGGCAGTACTTC. The V gene is TRBV7-2, the J gene TRBJ2-7; 10 nucleotides line up with TRBD1. Germline values: CDR1 SGHTA, CDR2 FQGNSA. J lost 9 bases, V lost 5 bases, and 10 bases had no gene match. This CDR3 is built from 14 residues.

A few counts support this clone. The chain couples TRBV19 to TRBJ1-3, with 11 bases identical to TRBD1. Germline V lookup: CDR1 LNHDA, CDR2 SQIVND (reference sequence). Unmatched junction bases numbered 4, after V lost 5 bases and J lost 1 base. The CDR3 is made up of 16 amino acids. This chain's CDR3 is CASSDGQGASGNTIYF. CDR3 in DNA: TGTGCCAGTAGTGACGGACAGGGGGCTTCTGGAAACACCATATATTTT.

This clone turned up a few times. The chain combines TRBV18 with TRBJ2-7; no clear D gene. Germline CDR1 and CDR2: KGHSH and LQKENI. Trimming took off 3 bases at V and 5 bases at J, with 11 bases between the two ends. This CDR3 region has 13 residues. DNA for the CDR3: TGTGCCAGCTCACCGGTCAGCGTCGACGAGCAGTACTTC. Its translation is CASSPVSVDEQYF.

The chain couples TRBV19 to TRBJ2-7, with a tentative D call TRBD2 (6 bases). This CDR3 has 13 amino acids. The germline V gene encodes CDR1 LNHDA and CDR2 SQIVND (reference sequence). V was shortened by 5 bases and J by 2 bases, with 10 bases between the two germline ends. The CDR3 protein is CASSLGGPYEQYF. As DNA, the CDR3 is TGTGCCAGTAGTCTCGGGGGTCCCTACGAGCAGTACTTC.

This clone is a singleton in its sample. V and J are TRBV28 and TRBJ2-5, with D possibly being TRBD2 (5 bases). This CDR3 is built from 13 residues. With 7 bases removed from V and 2 bases from J, the gap between germline ends came to 11 bases. Germline lookup yields CDR1 MDHEN and CDR2 SYDVKM. The DNA for the CDR3 is TGTGCCAGCACCCCCCCGGGACAAGAGACCCAGTACTTC. Translating it yields CASTPPGQETQYF.

The chain is built from TRBV7-9 and TRBJ1-4; TRBD1 matches 12 bases. This CDR3 region has 16 residues. V shed 0 bases, J shed 7 bases, and the junction held 3 bases outside the gene matches. Germline CDR1 reads SEHNR; CDR2 reads FQNEAQ (reference sequence). As DNA, the CDR3 is TGTGCCAGCAGCTTAGCCCGGGACAGGGGGCTTGAAAAACTGTTTTTT. This translates into CASSLARDRGLEKLFF. Based on the CDR3 plus reference TRBV7-9 and TRBJ1-4, the full variable domain is DTGVSQNPRHKITKRGQNVTFRCDPISEHNRLYWYRQTLGQGPEFLTYFQNEAQLEKSRLLSDRFSAERPKGSFSTLEIQRTEQGDSAMYLCASSLARDRGLEKLFFGSGTQLSVL.

V gene TRBV5-6 combines with J gene TRBJ2-2; D is possibly TRBD1 (5 bases). This CDR3 is 16 amino acids long. Deletions cut 2 bases from V and 4 bases from J, with 15 bases between. CDR1 is SGHDT and CDR2 is YYEEEE in the germline V gene. The CDR3 DNA is TGTGCCAGCAGCTTTGTGGGGCCCTCGGCCACCGGGGAGCTGTTTTTT. This translates into CASSFVGPSATGELFF. Full variable domain (missing parts from reference TRBV5-6 and TRBJ2-2): DAGVTQSPTHLIKTRGQQVTLRCSPKSGHDTVSWYQQALGQGPQFIFQYYEEEERQRGNFPDRFSGHQFPNYSSELNVNALLLGDSALYLCASSFVGPSATGELFFGEGSRLTVL.

The V gene is TRBV10-3, the J gene TRBJ1-1; D unclear. The germline V gene has CDR1 ENHRY and CDR2 SYGVKD. V lost 1 base and J lost 7, with 7 bases in between. The CDR3 has 12 residues. CDR3 residues: CAISEWGGEAFF. The CDR3 DNA reads TGTGCCATCAGTGAGTGGGGAGGTGAAGCTTTCTTT.

A remark on this clone: A read error may produce the germline difference seen at one junction end. The V and J genes are TRBV28 and TRBJ2-4, with a possible D match to TRBD1 (7 bases). Germline lookup yields CDR1 MDHEN and CDR2 SYDVKM. The CDR3 runs 11 residues. The CDR3 region is CASTAGDREDF. The CDR3 DNA follows: TGTGCCAGCACTGCGGGCGACAGGGAGGACTTC. The variable domain in full, with the rest retrieved from reference TRBV28 and TRBJ2-4, is DVKVTQSSRYLVKRTGEKVFLECVQDMDHENMFWYRQDPGLGLRLIYFSYDVKMKEKGDIPEGYSVSREKKERFSLILESASTNQTSMYLCASTAGDREDFGAGTRLSVL.